The 10 T cell receptor beta chains below were found in one sample sequenced in a study of low-dose radiotherapy and immunotherapy resistance in tumors. TRAV- and TRBV-specific primers primed first-strand cDNA, covering alpha and beta chains. TCR amplification used 20 PCR cycles, a constant-region primer and a V-primer adapter. TCRdb re-called the reads with MiXCR, one entry per CDR3 protein. The profile shows 40,000 or so distinct CDR3 sequences, 31% of them singletons. Time point meaning: before trial treatment. The input for sequencing was PBMCs, taken before treatment. These receptors were taken from a male donor with gallbladder cancer.

This clonotype was recorded a few times. V and J are TRBV20-1 and TRBJ2-1; TRBD1 matches at 8 bases. CDR1 and CDR2 from the germline V gene are DFQATT and SNEGSKA (reference sequence). Trimming took 6 bases from V and 9 from J; bases not matched to a gene: 16. The CDR3 has 15 residues. The DNA of the CDR3 is TGCAGTGCACCGAGGGGACAGGTCCGCGGTAGTGAGCAGTTCTTC. Protein product: CSAPRGQVRGSEQFF.

This clonotype was counted many times. The chain recombines TRBV20-1 with TRBJ1-4; 10 bases match TRBD1. Looked up from germline, CDR1 is DFQATT and CDR2 is SNEGSKA (reference sequence). With V trimmed by 3 bases and J by 1 base, 2 bases remained unmatched. The CDR3 length is 15 residues. For the CDR3, the DNA is TGCAGTGCTAGGGGGACAGGGGTAACTAATGAAAAACTGTTTTTT. It yields the protein CSARGTGVTNEKLFF.

This clonotype was seen many times. The chain recombines TRBV6-2 or TRBV6-3 with TRBJ2-2; D ambiguous. Trimming shortened V by 6 bases and J by 5 bases, and 13 bases separated the two germline ends. The V gene's germline CDR1 is MNHEY and CDR2 SVGEGT. The CDR3 is 14 residues long. CDR3 amino acids: CASSPASWTGELFF. The CDR3 bases are TGTGCCAGCAGCCCCGCGAGTTGGACCGGGGAGCTGTTTTTT.

The rearrangement joins TRBV5-1 to TRBJ2-2, with D possibly called TRBD1 or TRBD2 (5 bases each). Trimming shortened V by 3 bases and J by 4 bases, and 16 bases separated the two germline ends. CDR1 and CDR2 (germline): SGHRS, YFSETQ. The CDR3 is made up of 16 amino acids. This CDR3 is CASSSIPGPSTGELFF. DNA of the CDR3: TGCGCCAGCAGCTCCATCCCGGGACCGAGCACCGGGGAGCTGTTTTTT.

This clonotype was seen many times. The V call is TRBV20-1, the J call TRBJ2-1; 12 bases line up with TRBD2. The CDR3 has 16 amino acids. Trimming cost V 6 bases and J 2 bases; bases outside gene matches: 8. Germline loops: CDR1 DFQATT, CDR2 SNEGSKA (reference sequence). The chain's CDR3 is CSALGLAGGTYNEQFF. The CDR3 DNA reads as TGCAGTGCCCTCGGGCTAGCGGGAGGGACCTACAATGAGCAGTTCTTC.

This clonotype was counted at least ten times. The chain uses TRBV19 and TRBJ2-1; D ambiguous. The V gene lost 6 bases and the J gene lost 5 bases, with 11 bases spanning the gap. Per the germline V gene, CDR1 is LNHDA and CDR2 is SQIVND (reference sequence). The CDR3 has 13 amino acids. The CDR3, as DNA: TGTGCCAGTAGCCCCCTCCCAGACAATGAGCAGTTCTTC. This encodes CASSPLPDNEQFF. The full variable domain, rest sourced from reference TRBV19 and TRBJ2-1, is DGGITQSPKYLFRKEGQNVTLSCEQNLNHDAMYWYRQDPGQGLRLIYYSQIVNDFQKGDIAEGYSVSREKKESFPLTVTSAQKNPTAFYLCASSPLPDNEQFFGPGTRLTVL.

The table lists this clonotype with many counts. The chain joins TRBV19 to TRBJ2-4; a weak D match, TRBD1 (6 bases). The CDR3 runs to 16 residues. The V gene lost 4 bases and the J gene lost 0 bases, with 13 bases spanning the gap. CDR1 is LNHDA, CDR2 SQIVND, per germline (reference sequence). CDR3 loop: CASSRGQFLAKNIQYF. In nucleotides, the CDR3 is TGTGCCAGTAGTAGGGGGCAGTTTCTAGCCAAAAACATTCAGTACTTC.

This clonotype was recorded at least ten times. The rearrangement joins TRBV10-3 to TRBJ2-1; D might be TRBD1 (6 bases). This CDR3 comprises 12 residues. CDR1 is ENHRY, CDR2 SYGVKD, per germline. Trimming pared 0 bases from V and 14 bases from J, leaving 11 bases between. In DNA, the CDR3 is TGTGCCATCAGTGAGTCTCGACAGGATAAGTTCTTC. It translates to CAISESRQDKFF.

This sequence joins TRBV5-5 and TRBJ1-1, with no clear D. CDR3 size: 14 residues. Between the trimmed V and J ends, which lost 2 bases and 4 bases, there was a span of 12 bases. Germline loops: CDR1 SGHKS, CDR2 YYEKEE (reference sequence). The CDR3 region is CASSFGNVGTEAFF. DNA for the CDR3: TGTGCCAGCAGCTTTGGGAATGTGGGCACTGAAGCTTTCTTT. Together with reference TRBV5-5 and TRBJ1-1, the CDR3 gives the full variable domain: DAGVTQSPTHLIKTRGQQVTLRCSPISGHKSVSWYQQVLGQGPQFIFQYYEKEERGRGNFPDRFSARQFPNYSSELNVNALLLGDSALYLCASSFGNVGTEAFFGQGTRLTVV.

This clonotype came up a few times. The chain links TRBV5-4 to TRBJ2-7; D uncertain. The CDR3 is 15 amino acids. The germline V gene has CDR1 SGHNT and CDR2 YYREEE (reference sequence). V lost 4 bases and J lost 1, with 15 bases in between. The DNA of the CDR3 is TGTGCCAGCAGCCTGGGTAAGGAGCGATCCTACGAGCAGTACTTC. This codes for CASSLGKERSYEQYF.